Presented here are 13 T cell receptor beta chains from one specimen sequenced in a study of T cell changes during pregnancy in multiple sclerosis. TCRdb's copy holds only in-frame clones and misses some; the assay was immunoSEQ multiplex PCR. The profile shows about 55,000 clones, about nine tenths of them singletons. Sequenced material: CD4+ T cells from peripheral blood mononuclear cells, taken in the first trimester of pregnancy. The receptors originated from a female donor with multiple sclerosis, enrolled in a pregnancy study.

The chain employs TRBV11-2 and TRBJ2-5; 8 bases line up with TRBD2. V shed 1 base, J shed 5 bases, and the junction held 6 bases outside the gene matches. CDR1 and CDR2 from the germline V gene are SGHAT and FQNNGV. The CDR3 extends over 15 amino acids. In DNA, the CDR3 is TGTGCCAGCAGCTTAGCGGGAGGGCCTGGGGAGACCCAGTACTTC. It is translated as CASSLAGGPGETQYF.

This chain joins TRBV5-5 and TRBJ2-1; 10 bases agree with TRBD2. The V gene's germline CDR1 is SGHKS and CDR2 YYEKEE (reference sequence). J gave up 9 bases and V 2 bases, and 8 bases lay outside the gene matches. The CDR3 is made up of 15 amino acids. CDR3 DNA: TGTGCCAGCAGCTTTCGCCTAGCGGGAGAAGCTGAGCAGTTCTTC. Amino acids: CASSFRLAGEAEQFF.

The gene calls are TRBV2 and TRBJ1-2, with TRBD1 identical over 11 bases. V gave up 6 bases and J gave up 8 bases; unmatched junction bases: 8. Germline CDR1 SNHLY, CDR2 FYNNEI. CDR3 length equals 14 residues. The CDR3 bases are TGTGCCAGCAGAGCGGACAGGGGGCTTGGAGGCTACACCTTC. It specifies CASRADRGLGGYTF.

This chain connects TRBV6-1 to TRBJ2-2; 9 bases are a match to TRBD1. Germline values: CDR1 MNHNS, CDR2 SASEGT. The CDR3 consists of 15 residues. After removal of 6 bases from V and 2 bases from J, the junction contained 4 bases not matched to a gene. The CDR3 spells CASRTGQGNTGELFF. The CDR3 DNA is TGTGCCAGCAGAACGGGACAGGGCAACACCGGGGAGCTGTTTTTT.

This rearrangement joins TRBV7-9 to TRBJ1-1; possibly TRBD1 for D (6 bases). The germline gives CDR1 SEHNR, CDR2 FQNEAQ (reference sequence). The ends were cut back, 0 bases at V and 1 base at J, with 21 bases in the middle. This CDR3 comprises 19 residues. Written as DNA, the CDR3 is TGTGCCAGCAGCTTAGCTCGGGGGCTCGGGGGGCTACGGAACACTGAAGCTTTCTTT. It codes for CASSLARGLGGLRNTEAFF.

This chain links TRBV7-9 with TRBJ2-5; TRBD2 matches at 8 bases. The J segment lost 3 bases and the V segment lost 5 bases, leaving 11 bases of the junction unmatched. This CDR3 is built from 16 residues. Germline V gene lookup returns CDR1 SEHNR and CDR2 FQNEAQ (reference sequence). The CDR3 DNA is TGTGCCAGCAGCACGGGACTAGTAGGGGGGAAAGAGACCCAGTACTTC. This encodes CASSTGLVGGKETQYF.

CDR3 amino acids: CASSPLTRAVGYTF. The CDR3 bases are TGCGCCAGCAGCCCGCTCACCAGGGCGGTCGGCTACACCTTC. The V and J genes are TRBV23-1 and TRBJ1-2; tentatively, D is TRBD1 (5 bases). TRBV23-1 falls under the ORF class, with uncertain function. The length of the CDR3 is 14 residues. Trimming removed 6 bases at V and 8 bases at J, with 19 bases between.

V gene TRBV7-2 combines with J gene TRBJ2-3; 11 bases fit TRBD2. The CDR3 has 12 amino acids. The J segment lost 15 bases and the V segment lost 0 bases, leaving 2 bases of the junction unmatched. CDR1 is SGHTA and CDR2 is FQGNSA in the germline V gene. CDR3: CASSLAGTSGYF. The CDR3 DNA reads as TGTGCCAGCAGCTTAGCCGGGACTAGCGGTTATTTT.

This chain joins TRBV29-1 and TRBJ2-1; 10 nucleotides line up with TRBD1. CDR1 and CDR2 (germline): SQVTM, ANQGSEA. The CDR3 is 14 residues long. J gave up 8 bases and V 5 bases, and 9 bases lay outside the gene matches. CDR3 nucleotide sequence: TGCAGCGTTCGGGGACAGGGGTTCAAGGATGAGCAGTTCTTC. This codes for CSVRGQGFKDEQFF.

The chain combines TRBV28 with TRBJ1-2; 7 bases line up with TRBD1. J gave up 2 bases and V 6 bases, and 9 bases lay outside the gene matches. Germline CDR1 reads MDHEN; CDR2 reads SYDVKM. This CDR3 has 15 amino acids. CDR3 nucleotide sequence: TGTGCCAGCAGCGACCCAGACAGGGAAAACTATGGCTACACCTTC. Protein sequence: CASSDPDRENYGYTF.

The chain recombines TRBV19 with TRBJ1-2, with TRBD1 identical over 8 bases. Germline CDR1 is LNHDA and CDR2 is SQIVND (reference sequence). Losses at the gene ends were 4 bases for V and 1 base for J; bases not matched to a gene: 8. The CDR3 extends over 16 amino acids. CDR3 sequence (DNA): TGTGCCAGTAGTAAGGGACAGGCAACTGTTAACTATGGCTACACCTTC. Protein sequence: CASSKGQATVNYGYTF. Filled out from reference TRBV19 and TRBJ1-2, the complete variable domain reads DGGITQSPKYLFRKEGQNVTLSCEQNLNHDAMYWYRQDPGQGLRLIYYSQIVNDFQKGDIAEGYSVSREKKESFPLTVTSAQKNPTAFYLCASSKGQATVNYGYTFGSGTRLTVV.

This clone was counted once. The V gene is TRBV5-6, the J gene TRBJ2-7; a possible D gene is TRBD2 (6 bases). Per germline, CDR1 SGHDT and CDR2 YYEEEE. Trimming removed 0 bases from V and 11 bases from J, with 9 bases in between. The CDR3 length is 11 residues. The CDR3 coding sequence is TGTGCCAGCAGCTTGGAGGGCGGGGAGTACTTC. Translated, it gives CASSLEGGEYF.

This clone has a single count. The chain employs TRBV5-6 and TRBJ2-7; D is perhaps TRBD2 (5 bases). Germline loops: CDR1 SGHDT, CDR2 YYEEEE. CDR3 size: 16 residues. Trimming removed 0 bases from V and 4 bases from J, with 17 bases in between. Written as DNA, the CDR3 is TGTGCCAGCAGCTTGGCCTCGGCGGGTATGAAATACGAGCAGTACTTC. Protein sequence: CASSLASAGMKYEQYF.